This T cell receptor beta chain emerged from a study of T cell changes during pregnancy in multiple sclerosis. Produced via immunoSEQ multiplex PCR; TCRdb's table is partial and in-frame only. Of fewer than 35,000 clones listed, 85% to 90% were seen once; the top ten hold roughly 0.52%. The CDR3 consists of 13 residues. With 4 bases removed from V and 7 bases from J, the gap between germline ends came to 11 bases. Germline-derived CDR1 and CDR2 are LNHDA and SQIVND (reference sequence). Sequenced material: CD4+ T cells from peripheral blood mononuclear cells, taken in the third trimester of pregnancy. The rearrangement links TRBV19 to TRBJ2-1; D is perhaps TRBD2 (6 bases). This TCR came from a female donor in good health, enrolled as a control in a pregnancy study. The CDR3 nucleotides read TGTGCCAGTAGTACCCTTAGCGGAAATGAGCAGTTCTTC. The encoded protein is CASSTLSGNEQFF.